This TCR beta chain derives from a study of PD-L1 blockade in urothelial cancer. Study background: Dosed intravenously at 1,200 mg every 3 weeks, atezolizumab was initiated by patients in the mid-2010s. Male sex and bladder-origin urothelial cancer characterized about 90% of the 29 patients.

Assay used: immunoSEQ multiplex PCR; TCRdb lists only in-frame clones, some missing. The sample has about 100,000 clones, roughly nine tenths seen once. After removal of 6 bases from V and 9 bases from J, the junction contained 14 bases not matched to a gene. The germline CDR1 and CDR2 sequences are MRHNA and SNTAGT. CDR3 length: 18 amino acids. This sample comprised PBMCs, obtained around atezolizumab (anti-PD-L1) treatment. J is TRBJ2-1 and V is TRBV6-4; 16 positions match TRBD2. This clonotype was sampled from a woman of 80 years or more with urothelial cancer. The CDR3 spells CASRTAGTSGRASGEQFF. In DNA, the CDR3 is TGTGCCAGCAGAACCGCAGGGACTAGCGGGAGGGCCTCAGGTGAGCAGTTCTTC.